This TCR beta chain was identified in a study of blood T cell repertoires in COVID-19. At the level of the study: PBMCs, B-cell-depleted T cells, or T cells were the source of the cDNA or gDNA that made up the material.

Germline values: CDR1 SEHNR, CDR2 FQNEAQ (reference sequence). The CDR3 sequence is 14 residues long. Deletions cut 4 bases from V and 2 bases from J, with 12 bases between. The protocol was immunoSEQ multiplex PCR, while the TCRdb copy is restricted to in-frame clones and leaves out a portion. The repertoire holds about 130,000 clones, 84% seen once, with 12% in the top ten. Sequenced sample: peripheral blood. This sequence originates from a woman aged 55-69 years with acute or convalescent COVID-19. V gene TRBV7-9 combines with J gene TRBJ2-7, with D possibly TRBD1 on 6 matching bases. For the CDR3, the DNA is TGTGCCAGCAGCTCCGGACAGAGGCCCTACGAGCAGTACTTC. It yields the protein CASSSGQRPYEQYF.